This T cell receptor beta chain was observed in a study of blood T cell repertoires in COVID-19. Overall study context: The United States, Italy and Spain supplied acute and convalescent COVID-19 samples. In each case, the material was cDNA or gDNA derived from T cells, B-cell-depleted T cells, or PBMCs.

Seattle enrolled patients during active infection and tracked them longitudinally. The CDR3 totals 18 residues. The V gene's germline CDR1 is SGHRS and CDR2 YFSETQ. Losses at the gene ends were 4 bases for V and 0 bases for J; bases not matched to a gene: 9. Per the original data handling: Amplification from reference gene primers served as the basis for estimated nucleated cell counts. Method: immunoSEQ multiplex PCR; TCRdb's copy keeps in-frame clones and lacks some. V, J and clone size were drawn from that table, and D and trimming were deduced from the DNA. The data show some 200,000 clones, with 84% seen just once and 7.5% to 9% held by the top ten.

The sample was peripheral blood. The sequence derives from an elderly woman with COVID-19, enrolled during active disease. This chain connects TRBV5-1 to TRBJ2-3; 12 positions match TRBD2. CDR3 residues: CASSLSSGRGASTDTQYF. The CDR3 DNA follows: TGCGCCAGCAGCCTCTCTAGCGGGAGGGGGGCAAGCACAGATACGCAGTATTTT. Drawing the rest from reference TRBV5-1 and TRBJ2-3, the complete variable domain is KAGVTQTPRYLIKTRGQQVTLSCSPISGHRSVSWYQQTPGQGLQFLFEYFSETQRNKGNFPGRFSGRQFSNSRSEMNVSTLELGDSALYLCASSLSSGRGASTDTQYFGPGTRLTVL.